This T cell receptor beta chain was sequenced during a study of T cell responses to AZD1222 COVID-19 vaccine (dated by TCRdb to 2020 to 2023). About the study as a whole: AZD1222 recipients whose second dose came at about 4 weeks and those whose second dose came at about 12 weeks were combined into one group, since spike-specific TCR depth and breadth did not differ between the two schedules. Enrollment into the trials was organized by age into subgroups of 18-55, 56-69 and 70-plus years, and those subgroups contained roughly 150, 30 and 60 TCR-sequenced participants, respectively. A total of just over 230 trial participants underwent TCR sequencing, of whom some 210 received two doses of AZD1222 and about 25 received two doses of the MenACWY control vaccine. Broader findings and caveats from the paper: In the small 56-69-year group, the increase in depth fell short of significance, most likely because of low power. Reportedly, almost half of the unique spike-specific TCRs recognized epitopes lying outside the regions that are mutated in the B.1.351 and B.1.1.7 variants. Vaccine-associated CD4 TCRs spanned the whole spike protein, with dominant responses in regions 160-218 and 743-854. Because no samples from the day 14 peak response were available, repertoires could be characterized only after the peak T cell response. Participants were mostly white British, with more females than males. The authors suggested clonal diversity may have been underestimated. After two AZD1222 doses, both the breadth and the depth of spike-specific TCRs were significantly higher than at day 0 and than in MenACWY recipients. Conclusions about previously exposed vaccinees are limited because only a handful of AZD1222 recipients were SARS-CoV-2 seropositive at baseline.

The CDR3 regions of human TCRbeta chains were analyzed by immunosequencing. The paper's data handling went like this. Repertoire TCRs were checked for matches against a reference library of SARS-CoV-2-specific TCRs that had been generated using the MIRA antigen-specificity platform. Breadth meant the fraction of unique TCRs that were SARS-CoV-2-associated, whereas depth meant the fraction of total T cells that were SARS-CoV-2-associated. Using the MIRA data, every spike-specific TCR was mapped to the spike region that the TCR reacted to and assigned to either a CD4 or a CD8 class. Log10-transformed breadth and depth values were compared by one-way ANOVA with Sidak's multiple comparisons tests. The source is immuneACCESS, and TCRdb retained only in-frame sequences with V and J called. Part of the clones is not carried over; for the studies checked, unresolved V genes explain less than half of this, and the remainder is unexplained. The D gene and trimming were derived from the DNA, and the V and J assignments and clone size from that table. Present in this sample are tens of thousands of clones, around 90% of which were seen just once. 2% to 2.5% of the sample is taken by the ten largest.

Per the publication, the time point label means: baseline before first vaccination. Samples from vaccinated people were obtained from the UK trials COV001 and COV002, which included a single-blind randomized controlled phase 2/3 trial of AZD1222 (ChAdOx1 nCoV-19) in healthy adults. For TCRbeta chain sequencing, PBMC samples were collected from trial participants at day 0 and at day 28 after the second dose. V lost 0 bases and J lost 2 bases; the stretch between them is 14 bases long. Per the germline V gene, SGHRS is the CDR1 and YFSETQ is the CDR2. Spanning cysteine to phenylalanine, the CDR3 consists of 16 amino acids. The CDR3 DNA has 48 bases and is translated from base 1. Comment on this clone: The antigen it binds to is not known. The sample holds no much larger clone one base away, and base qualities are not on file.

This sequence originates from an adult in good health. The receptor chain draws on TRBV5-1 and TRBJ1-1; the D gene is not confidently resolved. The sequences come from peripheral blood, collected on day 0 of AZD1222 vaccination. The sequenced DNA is TGCGCCAGCAGCTTGGGTGGGAAGGGAGTTAACACTGAAGCTTTCTTT. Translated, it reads CASSLGGKGVNTEAFF.